The 28 T cell receptor beta chains in this list originate from one sample, sequenced in a study of T cell responses to AZD1222 COVID-19 vaccine. The repertoire was sequenced with immunoSEQ multiplex PCR; TCRdb's copy has only in-frame clones and lacks some. The sample consists of hundreds of thousands of clones, 90% to 95% of them appearing once. The starting material was peripheral blood, obtained 28 days after the second AZD1222 dose. The receptor source for this set is an adult who received the AZD1222 COVID-19 vaccine.

This clone was detected once. This chain joins TRBV24-1 and TRBJ2-1, with D perhaps TRBD1 (6 bases). Trimming shortened V by 5 bases and J by 4 bases, and 23 bases separated the two germline ends. The CDR3 length is 18 residues. Germline CDR1 and CDR2: KGHDR and SFDVKD. The CDR3 spells CATSGNREPVKRYNEQFF. DNA of the CDR3: TGTGCCACCAGTGGGAACAGGGAGCCAGTGAAAAGATACAATGAGCAGTTCTTC.

CDR3 amino acids: CASSSGTGGKDYGYTF. CDR3 in DNA: TGCGCCAGCAGCTCGGGGACAGGGGGCAAGGACTATGGCTACACCTTC. The rearrangement joins TRBV5-1 to TRBJ1-2, with 12 bases aligning to TRBD1. The V gene's germline CDR1 is SGHRS and CDR2 YFSETQ. J was trimmed by 3 bases and V by 3 bases; bases with no gene match: 6. The CDR3 runs to 16 residues.

Comments on this clone: This may be a read error, as it is one base from a much larger clone. V usage is TRBV6-4 and J usage is TRBJ2-2; 10 bases agree with TRBD1. The J segment lost 3 bases and the V segment lost 3 bases, leaving 1 base of the junction unmatched. The CDR3 is 15 amino acids. Germline values: CDR1 MRHNA, CDR2 SNTAGT. CDR3 nucleotides: TGTGCCAGCAGTGATGGGACAGGGGACACCGGGGAGCTGTTTTTT. Its translation is CASSDGTGDTGELFF.

Worth noting for this clone: This sample also contains other DNA sequences that code for the same CDR3. The chain carries TRBV18 and TRBJ2-5; D call uncertain. Trimming removed 2 bases from V and 5 bases from J, with 3 bases in between. Germline CDR1 KGHSH, CDR2 LQKENI. This CDR3 has 11 amino acids. CDR3 loop: CASSPGETQYF. CDR3 nucleotides: TGTGCCAGCTCACCAGGGGAGACCCAGTACTTC.

This rearrangement joins TRBV5-8 to TRBJ2-1; D unresolved. CDR1 SGHTS and CDR2 YDEGEE come from the germline V gene. This CDR3 spans 14 amino acids. Trimming took 4 bases from V and 1 from J, leaving 9 bases between them. The DNA for the CDR3 is TGTGCCAGCAGCGCCGTATGGTCCTACAATGAGCAGTTCTTC. It specifies CASSAVWSYNEQFF.

This clone has a handful of counts. CDR3: CAWSPPSRCHEQYF. The CDR3 coding sequence is TGTGCCTGGAGTCCACCTTCTAGATGTCACGAGCAGTACTTC. V is TRBV30 and J is TRBJ2-7; the D is unclear. The CDR3 totals 14 residues. V dropped 2 bases and J dropped 5 bases, with 16 bases sitting between them. Germline V CDR1 and CDR2: GTSNPN, SVGIG (reference sequence).

Written as DNA, the CDR3 is TGTGCCAGCAGTTTCTCGGGACAAAACTATGGCTACACCTTC. Translation gives CASSFSGQNYGYTF. This sequence joins TRBV28 and TRBJ1-2, with D perhaps matching TRBD1 (6 bases). The CDR3 covers 14 residues. Trimming pared 3 bases from V and 2 bases from J, leaving 10 bases between. Germline CDR1 and CDR2: MDHEN and SYDVKM.

The chain combines TRBV6-1 with TRBJ1-3, with 11 bases aligning to TRBD1. The trim removed 4 bases at V and 2 bases at J, leaving 4 bases unmatched. The CDR3 covers 16 residues. Germline lookup yields CDR1 MNHNS and CDR2 SASEGT. CDR3 loop: CASSAGQGAAGNTIYF. The CDR3 DNA reads as TGTGCCAGCAGTGCTGGACAGGGGGCAGCTGGAAACACCATATATTTT.

The chain has TRBV6-1 and TRBJ2-1; D is possibly TRBD1 (6 bases). CDR3 length: 12 amino acids. The V gene's germline CDR1 is MNHNS and CDR2 SASEGT. Between the trimmed V and J ends, which lost 8 bases and 7 bases, there was a span of 12 bases. The CDR3 sequence is CASSWGPNEQFF. The CDR3, as DNA: TGTGCCAGCTCTTGGGGGCCGAATGAGCAGTTCTTC.

The gene calls are TRBV9 and TRBJ2-1, with 7 positions matching TRBD1. This CDR3 comprises 15 residues. In germline, CDR1 is SGDLS, CDR2 YYNGEE. The V and J ends lost 2 bases and 5 bases, in that order; junction bases with no gene match: 7. Written as DNA, the CDR3 is TGTGCCAGCAGCGTCGGCGACAGGGTAAACAATGAGCAGTTCTTC. Translating it yields CASSVGDRVNNEQFF.

The chain joins TRBV19 to TRBJ2-7; maybe TRBD2 (6 bases). Germline V gene data show CDR1 as LNHDA and CDR2 as SQIVND (reference sequence). The CDR3 runs 13 residues. Trimming stripped 4 bases from V and 2 bases from J, with 9 bases between. The CDR3 region is CASSSAGPYEQYF. For the CDR3, the DNA is TGTGCCAGTAGTAGTGCGGGACCCTACGAGCAGTACTTC.

With regard to this clone: The junction departs from germline at one end; a sequencing error may be responsible. This rearrangement joins TRBV10-2 to TRBJ2-2; TRBD1 matches 7 bases. Per the germline V gene, CDR1 is WSHSY and CDR2 is SAAADI. This CDR3 contains 15 residues. CDR3 sequence: CASNEQGANTGELFF. The CDR3 bases are TGCGCCAGCAATGAGCAGGGGGCGAACACCGGGGAGCTGTTTTTT.

This chain uses TRBV7-9 with TRBJ2-3, with a tentative D call TRBD1 (6 bases). Germline CDR1 reads SEHNR; CDR2 reads FQNEAQ (reference sequence). The ends were cut back, 1 base at V and 2 bases at J, with 10 bases in the middle. This CDR3 has 15 amino acids. In DNA, the CDR3 is TGTGCCAGCAGCTTAGGGGACACGAACACAGATACGCAGTATTTT. This gives the protein CASSLGDTNTDTQYF.

The chain recombines TRBV14 with TRBJ1-2; a weak D match, TRBD1 (6 bases). Germline CDR1 and CDR2: SGHDN and FVKESK. The V end lost 7 bases, the J end lost 3 bases, and 12 bases lay between the germline ends. The CDR3 is 13 amino acids. The CDR3, as DNA: TGTGCCAGCACAGGGGAGAACGACTATGGCTACACCTTC. Translation gives CASTGENDYGYTF.

Comments on this clone: Within the sample, other DNA sequences also encode this same CDR3. The rearrangement joins TRBV5-4 to TRBJ1-1; D is uncertain. The CDR3 is 14 amino acids. The germline CDR1 and CDR2 sequences are SGHNT and YYREEE (reference sequence). V was pared by 2 bases and J by 0 bases, with 8 bases between. This chain's CDR3 is CASSLGRVNTEAFF. The CDR3 DNA sequence: TGTGCCAGCAGCTTAGGAAGAGTGAACACTGAAGCTTTCTTT. The complete variable domain, with remaining parts taken from reference TRBV5-4 and TRBJ1-1, reads ETGVTQSPTHLIKTRGQQVTLRCSSQSGHNTVSWYQQALGQGPQFIFQYYREEENGRGNFPPRFSGLQFPNYSSELNVNALELDDSALYLCASSLGRVNTEAFFGQGTRLTVV.

The chain links TRBV19 to TRBJ2-2, with D perhaps TRBD2 (6 bases). Deletions cut 7 bases from V and 6 bases from J, with 18 bases between. This CDR3 is built from 15 residues. Germline V gives CDR1 LNHDA, CDR2 SQIVND (reference sequence). The CDR3 loop is CASKLTPGGPGELFF. The CDR3 DNA reads as TGTGCCAGTAAGCTCACCCCCGGGGGACCCGGGGAGCTGTTTTTT. The full variable domain, its missing parts supplied by reference TRBV19 and TRBJ2-2, is DGGITQSPKYLFRKEGQNVTLSCEQNLNHDAMYWYRQDPGQGLRLIYYSQIVNDFQKGDIAEGYSVSREKKESFPLTVTSAQKNPTAFYLCASKLTPGGPGELFFGEGSRLTVL.

The rearrangement links TRBV4-1 to TRBJ2-3, with 7 bases lining up with TRBD2. Trimming took 4 bases from V and 5 from J; bases not matched to a gene: 15. The CDR3 covers 17 residues. Germline-derived CDR1 and CDR2 are MGHRA and YSYEKL. CDR3: CASSPPPLGGGVDTQYF. CDR3 coding DNA: TGCGCCAGCAGCCCCCCTCCGCTTGGCGGGGGTGTAGATACGCAGTATTTT.

The rearrangement uses TRBV3-1 (or the pseudogene TRBV3-2) and TRBJ1-1; D perhaps matches TRBD1 (5 bases). CDR3 length: 14 residues. V lost 3 bases to trimming and J lost 1 base, with 9 bases between them. CDR1 is LGHDT and CDR2 is YNNKEL in the germline V gene (reference sequence). The CDR3 coding sequence is TGTGCCAGCAGCCATCATGGGGGGAACACTGAAGCTTTCTTT. This translates into CASSHHGGNTEAFF.

The chain is built from TRBV3-1 (or the pseudogene TRBV3-2) and TRBJ2-7; D gene ambiguous. Germline V gives CDR1 LGHDT, CDR2 YNNKEL (reference sequence). The length of the CDR3 is 13 residues. The V end was cut by 1 base, the J end by 7 bases, with 11 bases between. This CDR3 reads CASSQGSALEQYF. The CDR3, as DNA: TGTGCCAGCAGCCAAGGATCTGCGTTAGAGCAGTACTTC.

The rearrangement joins TRBV4-2 to TRBJ1-1; TRBD1 is a possible D gene (5 bases). V lost 0 bases and J lost 3, with 11 bases in between. Germline-derived CDR1 and CDR2 are LGHNA and YNFKEQ. This CDR3 has 15 residues. This chain's CDR3 is CASSQDGGRDTEAFF. The CDR3 DNA is TGTGCCAGCAGCCAAGATGGGGGAAGGGACACTGAAGCTTTCTTT.

The chain couples TRBV6-5 to TRBJ2-7, with 7 bases fitting TRBD1. The CDR3 spans 13 residues. Trimming cost V 5 bases and J 3 bases; bases outside gene matches: 4. CDR1 is MNHEY and CDR2 is SVGAGI in the germline V gene. The CDR3 protein is CASSLGDSYEQYF. The CDR3 bases are TGTGCCAGCAGTCTGGGGGACAGCTACGAGCAGTACTTC.

The rearrangement uses TRBV15 and TRBJ1-5; 9 nucleotides match TRBD1. V lost 3 bases to trimming and J lost 5 bases; unmatched junction nucleotides: 8. The germline V gene has CDR1 LNHNV and CDR2 YYDKDF (reference sequence). The CDR3 extends over 16 amino acids. The CDR3 DNA reads as TGTGCCACCAGCAGCCTGGGACAGGGTAATTATCAGCCCCAGCATTTT. Its translation: CATSSLGQGNYQPQHF.

The genes are TRBV5-1 and TRBJ2-1, with D possibly being TRBD1 (6 bases). The CDR3 totals 14 residues. The germline V and J ends were trimmed by 7 bases and 7 bases, with 18 bases remaining between them. Germline values: CDR1 SGHRS, CDR2 YFSETQ. The CDR3 nucleotides read TGCGCCAGCCTTCAGGGGATTGACTCAAATGAGCAGTTCTTC. Translated, it gives CASLQGIDSNEQFF.

The chain combines TRBV7-2 with TRBJ2-5; tentative D call: TRBD1 (5 bases). CDR1 is SGHTA and CDR2 is FQGNSA in the germline V gene. V lost 5 bases and J 7 bases, leaving 14 bases between the germline ends. CDR3 length: 13 amino acids. The DNA of the CDR3 is TGTGCCAGCAGCCGCAGGGCGTTGGGGACCCAGTACTTC. This gives the protein CASSRRALGTQYF.

The V call is TRBV7-2, the J call TRBJ2-1; TRBD1 matches at 9 bases. The CDR3 extends over 13 amino acids. The germline CDR1 and CDR2 sequences are SGHTA and FQGNSA. Losses at the gene ends were 5 bases for V and 8 bases for J; bases not matched to a gene: 4. CDR3 DNA: TGTGCCAGCAGCGCCACAGGGGGCTATGAGCAGTTCTTC. Translating it yields CASSATGGYEQFF. Variable domain in full (rest from reference TRBV7-2 and TRBJ2-1): GAGVSQSPSNKVTEKGKDVELRCDPISGHTALYWYRQSLGQGLEFLIYFQGNSAPDKSGLPSDRFSAERTGGSVSTLTIQRTQQEDSAVYLCASSATGGYEQFFGPGTRLTVL.

Regarding this clone: The junction differs from germline at one of its ends, possibly a read error. The CDR3 loop reads CASSEGAGVLLF. The CDR3 DNA is TGTGCCAGCAGTGAAGGGGCAGGGGTTCTTCTCTTC. The rearrangement uses TRBV2 and TRBJ1-2; D perhaps matches TRBD1 (6 bases). Germline V gene data show CDR1 as SNHLY and CDR2 as FYNNEI. The CDR3 length is 12 residues.

Here the CDR3 DNA reads TGTGCCAGCAGCATAAGGCAGGGTGATTTGGTAACCATATATTTT. It yields the protein CASSIRQGDLVTIYF. The gene calls are TRBV21-1 and TRBJ1-3; TRBD1, the D gene given by the table, was not confirmed from the DNA. TRBV21-1 is described as a pseudogene. This CDR3 region has 15 residues.

The sample holds one count of this clone. The chain recombines TRBV11-2 with TRBJ2-1; D may be TRBD2 (5 bases). In germline, CDR1 is SGHAT, CDR2 FQNNGV. Trimming cost V 5 bases and J 3 bases, with 14 bases left between them. The length of the CDR3 is 15 residues. This CDR3 is CASSLLKRIYNEQFF. The CDR3 DNA is TGTGCCAGCAGCCTACTTAAGCGGATCTACAATGAGCAGTTCTTC.